Below, 21 T cell receptor beta chains from the same sample are listed, as sequenced in a study of T cell responses to AZD1222 COVID-19 vaccine. The assay was immunoSEQ multiplex PCR, and TCRdb's table has in-frame clones only and misses some. The data show roughly 140,000 clones, around 90% seen once. This sample comprised peripheral blood, obtained on day 0 of AZD1222 vaccination. These receptors were taken from an adult in good health.

The CDR3: CASGQVEADTQYF. DNA of the CDR3: TGTGCCAGCGGACAGGTTGAAGCAGATACGCAGTATTTT. V gene TRBV19 combines with J gene TRBJ2-3, with 7 bases identical to TRBD1. Germline V gene lookup returns CDR1 LNHDA and CDR2 SQIVND (reference sequence). The CDR3 spans 13 residues. J gave up 4 bases and V 9 bases, and 7 bases lay outside the gene matches.

This clone was observed a handful of times. This chain connects TRBV7-3 to TRBJ2-2; D remains ambiguous. The CDR3 loop spans 13 amino acids. Per germline, CDR1 SGHTA and CDR2 FQGTGA. Trimming cost V 3 bases and J 4 bases, with 6 bases left between them. The CDR3 DNA is TGTGCCAGCAGCTTGAGATCCACCGGGGAGCTGTTTTTT. Translation gives CASSLRSTGELFF. The full variable domain, completed using reference TRBV7-3 and TRBJ2-2, is GAGVSQTPSNKVTEKGKYVELRCDPISGHTALYWYRQSLGQGPEFLIYFQGTGAADDSGLPNDRFFAVRPEGSVSTLKIQRTERGDSAVYLCASSLRSTGELFFGEGSRLTVL.

The V gene is TRBV28, the J gene TRBJ1-2, with D hard to call. There are 14 residues in the CDR3. V lost 5 bases to trimming and J lost 1 base, with 11 bases between them. Per the germline V gene, CDR1 is MDHEN and CDR2 is SYDVKM. The CDR3 reads CASSRDKNNYGYTF. The CDR3 DNA reads as TGTGCCAGCAGTCGAGATAAGAATAACTATGGCTACACCTTC.

V and J are TRBV7-2 and TRBJ2-5; D assignment may be TRBD1 or TRBD2 (5 bases each). CDR1 and CDR2 from the germline V gene are SGHTA and FQGNSA. The CDR3 spans 15 residues. V lost 1 base and J 6 bases, leaving 15 bases between the germline ends. The CDR3 sequence is CASSLGGTRAQTQYF. The CDR3 DNA reads TGTGCCAGCAGCTTAGGGGGGACCCGGGCCCAGACCCAGTACTTC.

The chain links TRBV7-2 to TRBJ2-3, with D perhaps TRBD1 or TRBD2 (5 bases each). Germline V gives CDR1 SGHTA, CDR2 FQGNSA. This CDR3 contains 14 residues. V was shortened by 5 bases and J by 1 base, with 10 bases between the two germline ends. In DNA, the CDR3 is TGTGCCAGCAGCCCCTTGGGGGGCACAGATACGCAGTATTTT. Translated: CASSPLGGTDTQYF.

This chain connects TRBV2 to TRBJ1-5; TRBD1 is a possible D gene (5 bases). This CDR3 contains 13 residues. Trimming pared 8 bases from V and 11 bases from J, leaving 19 bases between. Germline loops: CDR1 SNHLY, CDR2 FYNNEI. This chain's CDR3 is CASRQGGVSSQHF. The CDR3 DNA sequence: TGTGCCAGCCGGCAGGGCGGGGTTTCGTCCCAGCATTTT.

DNA for the CDR3: TGTGCCAGCAGCTTAGCTCTGAGCACAGATACGCAGTATTTT. Its translation is CASSLALSTDTQYF. This sequence joins TRBV7-2 and TRBJ2-3, with D uncertain. The CDR3 runs 14 residues. Germline CDR1 is SGHTA and CDR2 is FQGNSA. The V end lost 0 bases, the J end lost 0 bases, and 4 bases lay between the germline ends.

This chain uses TRBV12-3 or TRBV12-4 with TRBJ1-2; D may be TRBD1 (5 bases). CDR3 length: 13 amino acids. Trimming removed 5 bases at V and 2 bases at J, with 9 bases between. CDR3 in DNA: TGTGCCAGCAGTGGACGGACAAACTATGGCTACACCTTC. As protein: CASSGRTNYGYTF.

This chain uses TRBV19 with TRBJ2-7, with 10 bases fitting TRBD2. With 4 bases clipped from V and 3 bases from J, the junction kept 6 bases outside the gene matches. The CDR3 loop spans 15 amino acids. CDR1 LNHDA and CDR2 SQIVND come from the germline V gene (reference sequence). This chain's CDR3 is CASSTSLAGFYEQYF. CDR3 coding DNA: TGTGCCAGTAGTACTTCACTAGCGGGATTCTACGAGCAGTACTTC.

The chain links TRBV28 to TRBJ1-1, with D uncertain. The CDR3 is 12 residues long. V dropped 5 bases and J dropped 3 bases, with 7 bases sitting between them. Germline V gene data show CDR1 as MDHEN and CDR2 as SYDVKM. In DNA, the CDR3 is TGTGCCAGCAGTCTGGTGCACACTGAAGCTTTCTTT. It codes for CASSLVHTEAFF.

V usage is TRBV4-3 and J usage is TRBJ1-3, with D hard to call. The CDR3 runs 15 residues. Germline V gene sequence: CDR1 LGHNA, CDR2 YSLEER. V was cut by 3 bases and J by 5 bases, with 14 bases left in between. CDR3 region: CASSHEPGVRNTIYF. The CDR3 DNA follows: TGCGCCAGCAGCCACGAACCGGGAGTACGAAACACCATATATTTT.

The chain joins TRBV5-4 to TRBJ2-2; D remains ambiguous. The germline CDR1 and CDR2 sequences are SGHNT and YYREEE (reference sequence). V lost 0 bases and J 10 bases, leaving 10 bases between the germline ends. The CDR3 contains 13 residues. This CDR3 is CASSLGDGQELFF. The CDR3, as DNA: TGTGCCAGCAGCTTGGGAGACGGTCAGGAGCTGTTTTTT.

CDR3 protein: CASSRIVASEAFF. CDR3 coding DNA: TGCGCCAGCAGCCGGATAGTGGCCTCTGAAGCTTTCTTT. V gene TRBV4-3 combines with J gene TRBJ1-1, with D unclear. In germline, CDR1 is LGHNA, CDR2 YSLEER. This CDR3 is 13 amino acids long. Trimming left V 4 bases short and J 6 bases short, with 12 bases between.

This sequence joins TRBV5-1 and TRBJ2-7; D possibly uses TRBD1 or TRBD2 (7 bases each). In germline, CDR1 is SGHRS, CDR2 YFSETQ. The CDR3 contains 15 residues. V dropped 4 bases and J dropped 2 bases, with 16 bases sitting between them. The CDR3 nucleotides read TGCGCCAGCAGCCGGGGAGGGACAGCGACCTACGAGCAGTACTTC. Encoded protein: CASSRGGTATYEQYF.

This chain connects TRBV18 to TRBJ1-1; tentatively, D is TRBD1 (5 bases). The V end was cut by 4 bases, the J end by 11 bases, with 14 bases between. The CDR3 is made up of 12 amino acids. The germline gives CDR1 KGHSH, CDR2 LQKENI. The CDR3 reads CASSLERGYAFF. The DNA of the CDR3 is TGTGCCAGCTCACTCGAACGGGGGTACGCTTTCTTT.

The chain uses TRBV7-9 and TRBJ1-1, with TRBD1 matching 7 bases. V shed 4 bases, J shed 4 bases, and the junction held 15 bases outside the gene matches. Looked up from germline, CDR1 is SEHNR and CDR2 is FQNEAQ (reference sequence). The CDR3 extends over 17 amino acids. The CDR3 region is CASSSGGTGHRSTEAFF. CDR3 bases: TGTGCCAGCAGCTCAGGGGGTACAGGACACCGAAGCACTGAAGCTTTCTTT.

This clone was recorded once. The chain joins TRBV7-2 to TRBJ1-2, with a tentative D call TRBD1 (6 bases). Germline CDR1 SGHTA, CDR2 FQGNSA. Trimming pared 3 bases from V and 4 bases from J, leaving 18 bases between. The CDR3 spans 16 residues. The CDR3 coding sequence is TGTGCCAGCAGCTTGGGTTTTCGGGGGCAAGGCTATGGCTACACCTTC. This gives the protein CASSLGFRGQGYGYTF.

The chain is built from TRBV28 and TRBJ1-5; no clear D gene. The germline V and J ends were trimmed by 2 bases and 3 bases, with 8 bases remaining between them. This CDR3 spans 14 amino acids. Germline V CDR1 and CDR2: MDHEN, SYDVKM. The CDR3 sequence: CASSLVVPNQPQHF. For the CDR3, the DNA is TGTGCCAGCAGTTTAGTGGTCCCCAATCAGCCCCAGCATTTT.

This clone was detected many times. This chain joins TRBV7-9 and TRBJ2-1; no firm D call. Trimming pared 4 bases from V and 1 base from J, leaving 14 bases between. The germline V gene encodes CDR1 SEHNR and CDR2 FQNEAQ (reference sequence). The CDR3 covers 16 residues. The CDR3 loop is CASSSSLDESYNEQFF. CDR3 DNA: TGTGCCAGCAGCTCCTCCTTGGACGAGTCCTACAATGAGCAGTTCTTC.

This clone was recorded once. The chain is built from TRBV6-5 and TRBJ2-5, with a possible D match to TRBD2 (5 bases). Trimming pared 0 bases from V and 7 bases from J, leaving 12 bases between. Germline V CDR1 and CDR2: MNHEY, SVGAGI. The CDR3 runs to 14 residues. The CDR3 sequence: CASSYSGLLRTQYF. The CDR3 region has the DNA TGTGCCAGCAGTTACTCCGGACTCTTGAGGACCCAGTACTTC.

The V call is TRBV6-5, the J call TRBJ2-2; possibly TRBD1 or TRBD2 for D (6 bases each). V shed 0 bases and J shed 6 bases, with 14 bases lying between them. There are 16 residues in the CDR3. CDR1 is MNHEY, CDR2 SVGAGI, per germline. The chain's CDR3 is CASSYSRGALAGELFF. CDR3 coding DNA: TGTGCCAGCAGTTACTCGAGGGGGGCGTTAGCCGGGGAGCTGTTTTTT.